The entry that follows covers one TCR beta chain sequence. Its target is not known. These data originate in a study of graft-versus-host responses after intestinal transplantation. About the study: Isolated intestinal, liver-intestinal, or multivisceral transplants were what recipients had. Each recipient received anti-thymocyte globulin induction, then tacrolimus and steroids for 3 to 4 years. Overall study results and limits: Graft-donor T cell macrochimerism in patients accompanied high graft-versus-host to host-versus-graft clonal ratios in allografts.

Clones were sequenced by immunoSEQ multiplex PCR, and TCRdb holds only the in-frame ones, with some missing. The sample carries 71,000 or so clones, around 91% recorded once. Losses at the gene ends were 3 bases for V and 2 bases for J; bases not matched to a gene: 1. The CDR3 covers 14 residues. Germline lookup yields CDR1 SGHRS and CDR2 YFSETQ. The specimen was unstimulated CD8+ T cells sorted from spleen or lymph node cells, collected before intestinal transplant. The clonotype originates from a human donor who received an intestinal transplant. The chain links TRBV5-1 to TRBJ2-3, with 9 bases aligning to TRBD2. Here the CDR3 DNA reads TGCGCCAGCAGCTGGACTAGCGCCACAGATACGCAGTATTTT. It translates to CASSWTSATDTQYF.